The source of this TCR beta chain is a study of blood T cell repertoires in COVID-19. About the research overall: COVID-19 samples, acute and convalescent, were from the United States, Italy and Spain.

Sequencing used immunoSEQ multiplex PCR; TCRdb keeps in-frame clones, though not all of them. The sample lists more than 85,000 clones, approximately 82% occurring once. This CDR3 comprises 15 residues. Germline V gives CDR1 LNHDA, CDR2 SQIVND (reference sequence). Losses at the gene ends were 6 bases for V and 3 bases for J; bases not matched to a gene: 3. The clonotype originates from a man in his sixties with active or convalescent COVID-19. The rearrangement joins TRBV19 to TRBJ2-7; 15 bases map to TRBD2. Sequencing input: peripheral blood. CDR3 sequence (DNA): TGTGCCAGTAGGGGACTAGCGGGAGGAGACTACGAGCAGTACTTC. Protein sequence: CASRGLAGGDYEQYF.